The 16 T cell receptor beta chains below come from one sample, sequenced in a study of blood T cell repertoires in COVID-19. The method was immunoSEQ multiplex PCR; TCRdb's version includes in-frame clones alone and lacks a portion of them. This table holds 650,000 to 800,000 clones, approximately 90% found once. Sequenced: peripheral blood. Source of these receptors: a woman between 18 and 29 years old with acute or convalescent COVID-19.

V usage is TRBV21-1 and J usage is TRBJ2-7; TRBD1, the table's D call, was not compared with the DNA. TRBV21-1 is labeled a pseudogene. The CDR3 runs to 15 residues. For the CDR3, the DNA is TGTGCCAGCAGCAAAGGAGGGACAGCCATCTACGAGCAGTACTTC. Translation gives CASSKGGTAIYEQYF.

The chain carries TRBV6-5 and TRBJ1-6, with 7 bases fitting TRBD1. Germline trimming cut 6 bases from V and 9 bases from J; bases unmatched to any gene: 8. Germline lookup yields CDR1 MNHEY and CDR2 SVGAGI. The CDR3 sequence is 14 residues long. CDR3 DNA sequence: TGTGCCAGCAGCCAAGACAGGGCCGGTTCACCCCTCCACTTT. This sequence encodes CASSQDRAGSPLHF.

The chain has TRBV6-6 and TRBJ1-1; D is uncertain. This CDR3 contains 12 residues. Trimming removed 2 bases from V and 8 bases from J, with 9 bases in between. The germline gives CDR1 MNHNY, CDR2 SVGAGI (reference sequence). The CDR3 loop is CASSYTAEEAFF. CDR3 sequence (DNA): TGTGCCAGCAGTTACACAGCCGAAGAAGCTTTCTTT.

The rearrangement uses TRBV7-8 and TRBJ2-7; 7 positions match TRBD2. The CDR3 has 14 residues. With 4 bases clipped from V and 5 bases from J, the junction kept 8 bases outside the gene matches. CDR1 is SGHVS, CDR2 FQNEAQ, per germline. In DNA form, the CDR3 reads TGTGCCAGCAGCTCTAACCCCGGGGGGAACGAGCAGTACTTC. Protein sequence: CASSSNPGGNEQYF.

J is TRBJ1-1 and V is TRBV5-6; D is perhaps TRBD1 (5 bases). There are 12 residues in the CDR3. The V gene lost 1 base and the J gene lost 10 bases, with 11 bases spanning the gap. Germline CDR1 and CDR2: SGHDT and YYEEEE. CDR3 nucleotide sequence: TGTGCCAGCAGCTTGTGGGAAAGGGGAGCTTTCTTT. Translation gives CASSLWERGAFF.

CDR3 sequence: CASKQRDRANSPLHF. The DNA for the CDR3 is TGTGCCAGCAAACAACGGGACAGGGCTAATTCACCCCTCCACTTT. This chain joins TRBV6-5 and TRBJ1-6; 9 nucleotides agree with TRBD1. Germline V gene data show CDR1 as MNHEY and CDR2 as SVGAGI. J lost 6 bases, V lost 7 bases, and 7 bases had no gene match. The CDR3 totals 15 residues.

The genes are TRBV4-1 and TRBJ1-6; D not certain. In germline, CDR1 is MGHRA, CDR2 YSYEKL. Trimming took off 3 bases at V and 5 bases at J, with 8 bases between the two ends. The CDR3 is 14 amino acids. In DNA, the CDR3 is TGCGCCAGCAGCCACGCGCGGAATAATTCACCCCTCCACTTT. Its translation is CASSHARNNSPLHF.

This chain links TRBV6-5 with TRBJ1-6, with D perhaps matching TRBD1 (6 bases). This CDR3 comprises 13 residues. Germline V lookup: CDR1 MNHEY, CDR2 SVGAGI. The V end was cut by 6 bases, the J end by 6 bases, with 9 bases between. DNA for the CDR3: TGTGCCAGCAGCAGGGGCCCTAATTCACCCCTCCACTTT. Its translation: CASSRGPNSPLHF.

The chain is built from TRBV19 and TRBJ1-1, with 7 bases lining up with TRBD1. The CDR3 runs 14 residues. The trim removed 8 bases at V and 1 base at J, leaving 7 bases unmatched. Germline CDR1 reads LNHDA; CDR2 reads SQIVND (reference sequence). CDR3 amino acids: CASERQGWNTEAFF. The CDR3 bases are TGTGCCAGTGAGCGACAGGGATGGAACACTGAAGCTTTCTTT.

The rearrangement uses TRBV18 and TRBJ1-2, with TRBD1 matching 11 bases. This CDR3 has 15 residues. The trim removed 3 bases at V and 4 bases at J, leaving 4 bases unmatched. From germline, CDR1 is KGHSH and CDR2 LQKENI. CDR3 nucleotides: TGTGCCAGCTCACCCGGGACAGGGGGACCCTATGGCTACACCTTC. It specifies CASSPGTGGPYGYTF.

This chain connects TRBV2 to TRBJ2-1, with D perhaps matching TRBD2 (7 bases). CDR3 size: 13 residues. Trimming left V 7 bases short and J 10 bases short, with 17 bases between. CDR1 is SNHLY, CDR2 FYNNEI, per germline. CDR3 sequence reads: CASKGGADGEQFF. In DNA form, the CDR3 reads TGTGCCAGCAAAGGGGGGGCGGATGGGGAGCAGTTCTTC.

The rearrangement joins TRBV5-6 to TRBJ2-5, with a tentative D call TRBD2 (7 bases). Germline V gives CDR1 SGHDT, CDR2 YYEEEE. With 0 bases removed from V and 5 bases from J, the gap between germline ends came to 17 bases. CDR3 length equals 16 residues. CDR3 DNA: TGTGCCAGCAGCTTGGAGGACCGGGGGGCCTTCGAGACCCAGTACTTC. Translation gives CASSLEDRGAFETQYF.

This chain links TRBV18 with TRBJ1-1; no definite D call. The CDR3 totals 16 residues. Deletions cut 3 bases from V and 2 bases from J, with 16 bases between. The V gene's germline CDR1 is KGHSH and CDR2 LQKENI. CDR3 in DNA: TGTGCCAGCTCACCGACCCTCCGGGAAAAAAACACTGAAGCTTTCTTT. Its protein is CASSPTLREKNTEAFF.

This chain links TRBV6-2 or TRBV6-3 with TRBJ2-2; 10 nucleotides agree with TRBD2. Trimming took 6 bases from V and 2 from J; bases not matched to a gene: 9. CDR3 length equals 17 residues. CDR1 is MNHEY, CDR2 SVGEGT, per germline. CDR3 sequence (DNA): TGTGCCAGCAGCCCATTAGCGGGGGGCCCCAACACCGGGGAGCTGTTTTTT. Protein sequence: CASSPLAGGPNTGELFF.

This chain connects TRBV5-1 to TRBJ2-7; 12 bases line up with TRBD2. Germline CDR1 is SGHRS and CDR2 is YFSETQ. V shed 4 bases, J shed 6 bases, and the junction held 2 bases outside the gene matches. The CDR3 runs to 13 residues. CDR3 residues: CASSPGLAGEQYF. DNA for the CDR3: TGCGCCAGCAGCCCGGGACTAGCGGGCGAGCAGTACTTC.

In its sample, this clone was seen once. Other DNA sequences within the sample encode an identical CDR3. CDR3 sequence reads: CASSPQGTEAFF. CDR3 sequence (DNA): TGCGCCAGCAGCCCGCAGGGAACTGAAGCTTTCTTT. The rearrangement joins TRBV4-1 to TRBJ1-1; D may be TRBD1 (5 bases). The length of the CDR3 is 12 residues. V lost 4 bases and J lost 5, with 8 bases in between. CDR1 and CDR2 (germline): MGHRA, YSYEKL.